This T cell receptor (beta chain) was recorded in a study of beta chain features in type 1 diabetes. The germline V and J ends were trimmed by 4 bases and 7 bases, with 14 bases remaining between them. The length of the CDR3 is 13 residues. CDR1 is SQVTM and CDR2 is ANQGSEA in the germline V gene. Reverse transcribing all isolated RNA meant expressed TCRB transcripts were sequenced. Measured with immunoSEQ multiplex PCR; TCRdb has only the in-frame clones, and not every one. The table has approximately 120,000 clones, roughly 40% seen once. The study's findings and limits: Individuals with type 1 diabetes displayed fewer insertions and more deletions at VDJ junctions. A potential PCR bias toward shorter templates would be equal in patient and control samples. For patients, the naive, central memory and Treg TCRB repertoires appeared more alike than for healthy donors.

Notes on this clone: Its antigen remains unidentified.

This receptor was identified in a woman under 30 in good health. The chain joins TRBV29-1 to TRBJ2-1, with D perhaps matching TRBD2 (5 bases). Sample: stem cell memory CD4+ T cells from blood. Written as DNA, the CDR3 is TGCAGCGTTGGGTCTAGCAGGTCGAATGAGCAGTTCTTC. Protein sequence: CSVGSSRSNEQFF.